This T cell receptor (beta chain) was found in a study of human T cells and chemical hapten exposure. Across the whole study: Patients had diphenylcyclopropenone applied to the scalp weekly throughout the approximately 23-week study. Slight volume differences across pooled libraries mainly accounted for varying per-sample TCR yields.

Library construction involved attaching unique molecular identifiers to individual cDNA molecules, which allowed quantitative, reproducible TCR counting. A single record per CDR3 protein comes from TCRdb applying MiXCR to the RACE reads. The repertoire holds around 110,000 distinct CDR3 sequences, with about an eighth as singletons. The sample's time point: patch test 1, 2 weeks after DPC sensitization. Treatment denoted: therapeutic diphenylcyclopropenone sensitization with weekly scalp DPC. Study observations and caveats: Expanded TCRs formed significantly more large CDR3 similarity clusters than controls.

V shed 4 bases and J 1 base; nucleotides not matched to a gene: 18. This CDR3 region has 20 residues. CDR1 is SNHLY and CDR2 is FYNNEI in the germline V gene. This clonotype was observed many times. Its antigen remains unknown. The V call is TRBV2, the J call TRBJ2-5, with 10 bases that match TRBD2. Sequenced material: whole blood, taken in connection with sensitization to the hapten diphenylcyclopropenone (DPC). This sequence was found in a woman between 50 and 59 years old with alopecia areata. Some clones in this sample may be carry-over from other donors' samples. The CDR3 sequence is CASSGKKTGTSASRQETQYF. In nucleotides, the CDR3 is TGTGCCAGCAGTGGGAAGAAAACCGGGACTAGCGCATCACGCCAAGAGACCCAGTACTTC. Full variable domain (rest looked up from reference TRBV2 and TRBJ2-5): EPEVTQTPSHQVTQMGQEVILRCVPISNHLYFYWYRQILGQKVEFLVSFYNNEISEKSEIFDDQFSVERPDGSNFTLKIRSTKLEDSAMYFCASSGKKTGTSASRQETQYFGPGTRLLVL.